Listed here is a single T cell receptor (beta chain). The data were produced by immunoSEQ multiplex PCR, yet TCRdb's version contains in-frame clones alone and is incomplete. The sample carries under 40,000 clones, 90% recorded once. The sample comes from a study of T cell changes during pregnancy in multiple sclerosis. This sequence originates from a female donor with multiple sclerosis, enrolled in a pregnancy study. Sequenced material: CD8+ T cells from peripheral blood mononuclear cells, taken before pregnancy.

The CDR3 sequence is CASSLTQGAYEQYF. CDR3 sequence (DNA): TGCGCCAGCAGCTTGACACAGGGGGCCTACGAGCAGTACTTC. The V gene is TRBV5-1, the J gene TRBJ2-7; 8 positions agree with TRBD1. CDR3 size: 14 residues. The germline V gene has CDR1 SGHRS and CDR2 YFSETQ. After removal of 1 base from V and 2 bases from J, the junction contained 2 bases not matched to a gene.